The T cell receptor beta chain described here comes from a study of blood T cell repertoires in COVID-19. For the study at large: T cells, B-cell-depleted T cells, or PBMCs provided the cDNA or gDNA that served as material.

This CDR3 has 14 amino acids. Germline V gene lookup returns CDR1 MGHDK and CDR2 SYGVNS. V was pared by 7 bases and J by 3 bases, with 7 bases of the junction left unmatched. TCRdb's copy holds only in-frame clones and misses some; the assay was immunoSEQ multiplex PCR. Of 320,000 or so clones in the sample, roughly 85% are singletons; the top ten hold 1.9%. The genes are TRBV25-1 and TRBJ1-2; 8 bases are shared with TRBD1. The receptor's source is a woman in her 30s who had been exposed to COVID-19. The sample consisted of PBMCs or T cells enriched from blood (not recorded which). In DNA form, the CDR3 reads TGTGCCAGCAAGGGCTTGGGACAGGACTATGGCTACACCTTC. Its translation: CASKGLGQDYGYTF.